The clone carrying this TCR beta chain was found once. The CDR3 consists of 16 residues. With 3 bases clipped from V and 6 bases from J, the junction kept 4 bases outside the gene matches. CDR1 and CDR2 (germline): KGHDR, SFDVKD. These data belong to a study of blood T cell repertoires in COVID-19. The wider study: Sources were T cells, B-cell-depleted T cells, or PBMCs; the material itself was cDNA or gDNA.

In the original processing: Nucleated cell counts were estimated from reference gene primer amplification. Sequencing was performed with immunoSEQ multiplex PCR; in TCRdb, only in-frame clones are kept and a portion is missing. V and J calls and clone size are copied from that table; D and trimming were computed from the DNA. The repertoire holds about 72,000 clones, with around 93% as singletons. The chain has TRBV24-1 and TRBJ2-1, with TRBD2 identical over 13 bases. This sequence originates from a human donor in a cohort sampled during active COVID-19. The sequencing sample was made of peripheral blood. CDR3 protein: CATSDRTSGRVNEQFF. CDR3 coding DNA: TGTGCCACCAGTGATCGTACTAGCGGGAGGGTCAATGAGCAGTTCTTC.